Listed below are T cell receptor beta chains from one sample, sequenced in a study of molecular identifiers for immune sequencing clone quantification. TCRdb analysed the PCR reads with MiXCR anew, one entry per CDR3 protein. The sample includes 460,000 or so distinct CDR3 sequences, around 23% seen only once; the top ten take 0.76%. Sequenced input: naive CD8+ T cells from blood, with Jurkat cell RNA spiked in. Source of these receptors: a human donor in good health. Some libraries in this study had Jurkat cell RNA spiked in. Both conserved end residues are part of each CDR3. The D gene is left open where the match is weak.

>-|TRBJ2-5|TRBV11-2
CASSLIMGRSDAQYF
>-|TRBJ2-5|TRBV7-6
CASSLASEVLQTQYF
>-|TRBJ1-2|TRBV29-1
CSVGPGLTYGYTF
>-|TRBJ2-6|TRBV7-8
CASSLVSGANVLTF
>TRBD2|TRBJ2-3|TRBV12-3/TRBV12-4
CASRPSLAGPRDTQYF
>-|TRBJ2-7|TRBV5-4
CASSLEGIVSSEQYF
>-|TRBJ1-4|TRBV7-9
CASSSEGYEKLFF
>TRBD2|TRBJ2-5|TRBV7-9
CASSLSVAGDEETQYF
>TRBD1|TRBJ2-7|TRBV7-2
CASSDNGRGQYEQYF
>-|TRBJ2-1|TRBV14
CVSSQDYYEQFF
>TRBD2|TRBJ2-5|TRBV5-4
CAIGTSESLRSETQYF
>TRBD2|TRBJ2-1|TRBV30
CAWTSGNDNEQFF
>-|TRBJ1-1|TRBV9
CASSVGLTNTEAFF
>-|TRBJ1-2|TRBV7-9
CASSLVGFNAGGYTF
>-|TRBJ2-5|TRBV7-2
CASSLGTSGVWVQETQYF
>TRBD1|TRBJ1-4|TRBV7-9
CASCPSGTENEKLFF
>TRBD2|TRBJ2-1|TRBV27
CASGYEGAGGPDNEQFF
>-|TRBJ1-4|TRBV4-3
CASSHNDSLNEKLFF
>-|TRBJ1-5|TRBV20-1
CSATRIGQPNQPQHF
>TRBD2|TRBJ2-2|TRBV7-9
CASSLGRAGGSTGELFF
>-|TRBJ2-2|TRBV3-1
CASSQEAGTNTGELFF
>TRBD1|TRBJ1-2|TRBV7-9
CASSVGQGVLYGYTF
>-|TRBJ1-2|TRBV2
CASKGNSHYGYTF
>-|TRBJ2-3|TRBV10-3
CAIAGEGGFADTQYF
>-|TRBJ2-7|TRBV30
CALAVRNRNYEQYF
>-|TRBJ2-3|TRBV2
CASRPRLQYGSTDTQYF
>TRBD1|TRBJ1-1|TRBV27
CASSPWTGGMNTEAFF
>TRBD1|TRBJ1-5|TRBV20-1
CSARERGRLPNQPQHF
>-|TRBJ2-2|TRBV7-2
CASSLGGGGGELFF
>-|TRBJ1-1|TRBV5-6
CASSFLGLAMNTEAFF